A selection of T cell receptor beta chains follows, all from one sample in a study of neurological immune-mediated disorders. MiXCR, run by TCRdb on the 5' RACE reads, gives a single entry per CDR3 protein. The sample holds some 66,000 distinct CDR3 sequences, around 4% seen once. The sequenced material came from PBMCs. These receptors were taken from a man aged 45-60 years with multiple sclerosis. CDR3s include the opening cysteine and the closing phenylalanine or tryptophan. The order of the fields is J gene, V gene, D gene, clone size, CDR3 DNA, CDR3 protein. The D gene is left open where the match is weak. The size field is filled for only some rows; it gives once, few, many or a size class.

>TRBJ1-2|TRBV18|TRBD1|few
TGTGCCAGCTCACCCGGACAGGGGATAGTTTATGGCTACACCTTC
CASSPGQGIVYGYTF
>TRBJ1-3|TRBV7-9|NA|many
TGTGCCAGCAGCTTAGCTTCGTCGGCAGACTCTGGAAACACCATATATTTT
CASSLASSADSGNTIYF
>TRBJ1-5|TRBV20-1|NA|many
TGCAGTGCTAACCGGGACACCAATCAGCCCCAGCATTTT
CSANRDTNQPQHF
>TRBJ1-1|TRBV7-8|NA|many
TGTGCCAGCAGCTCCCAGGCGAACACTGAAGCTTTCTTT
CASSSQANTEAFF
>TRBJ2-4|TRBV18|NA|many
TGTGCCAGCTCACCGGGGCGGGACTCGGGAAACATTCAGTACTTC
CASSPGRDSGNIQYF
>TRBJ2-1|TRBV5-1|NA|many
TGCGCCAGCAGCTCGGGACAAAGTAACTACAATGAGCAGTTCTTC
CASSSGQSNYNEQFF
>TRBJ1-2|TRBV20-1|NA|many
TGCAGTGCTAGTGAGGGAGCCGGTTATGGCTACACCTTC
CSASEGAGYGYTF
>TRBJ2-7|TRBV5-1|NA|many
TGCGCCAGCAGCTTGGGGGACGGTGTCCACGAGCAGTACTTC
CASSLGDGVHEQYF
>TRBJ1-5|TRBV20-1|NA|NA
TGCAGTGCCAGGATAACAGGGCAGCCCCAGCATTTT
CSARITGQPQHF
>TRBJ2-2|TRBV27|NA|many
TGTGCCAGCCCCGGGGAGCTGTTTTTT
CASPGELFF
>TRBJ1-5|TRBV5-5|NA|many
TGTGCCAGCAGCTTGGAACATAGCAATCAGCCCCAGCATTTT
CASSLEHSNQPQHF
>TRBJ2-7|TRBV20-1|TRBD1|many
TGCAGTGCTAGAGATTTTGGGCAGGGGGTCTCCTACGAGCAGTACTTC
CSARDFGQGVSYEQYF
>TRBJ2-3|TRBV20-1|TRBD2|many
TGCAGTGCTAGTGCGGGGGGGGCCACAGATACGCAGTATTTT
CSASAGGATDTQYF
>TRBJ2-5|TRBV5-1|NA|many
TGCGCCAGCAGACGCGACACACGCGTAGAGACCCAGTACTTC
CASRRDTRVETQYF
>TRBJ1-4|TRBV3-1|NA|many
TGTGCCAGCCGGCTAACAGCTGGCGGCGACGAAAAACTGTTTTTT
CASRLTAGGDEKLFF
>TRBJ2-7|TRBV12-3/TRBV12-4|NA|NA
TGTGCCATTTCGGTGGGGGGACCCTCCTACGAGCAGTACTTC
CAISVGGPSYEQYF
>TRBJ1-2|TRBV12-3/TRBV12-4|TRBD1|many
TGTGCCAGCAGTTTTCAGGGGGCGCGGGGCTACACCTTC
CASSFQGARGYTF
>TRBJ2-1|TRBV12-3/TRBV12-4|TRBD2|many
TGTGCCAGCAGCCAGAGAGCGGGGGGAGACAATGAGCAGTTCTTC
CASSQRAGGDNEQFF
>TRBJ2-1|TRBV5-1|TRBD2|many
TGCGCCAGCAGCACACGGGGGGTAAACAATGAGCAGTTCTTC
CASSTRGVNNEQFF
>TRBJ1-1|TRBV11-2|NA|many
TGTGCCAGCAGCTTACTGATCAGGGAAAGGACTGAAGCTTTCTTT
CASSLLIRERTEAFF
>TRBJ2-3|TRBV5-1|NA|many
TGCGCCAGCAGCTTGGGGGAGCATCCGAATACGCAGTATTTT
CASSLGEHPNTQYF
>TRBJ2-5|TRBV12-3/TRBV12-4|NA|many
TGTGCCAGCAGTTTAGCCGGGACGTTTACTCGGGAGACCCAGTACTTC
CASSLAGTFTRETQYF
>TRBJ2-2|TRBV4-2|TRBD2|many
TGTGCCAGCAGCCAAGATAACGGGGGGGGCGGGGAGCTGTTTTTT
CASSQDNGGGGELFF
>TRBJ1-4|TRBV4-3|NA|NA
TGCGCCAGCAGCCAAGATGGGGCAGGTCGGGCTAATGAAAAACTGTTTTTT
CASSQDGAGRANEKLFF
>TRBJ1-1|TRBV7-3|NA|many
TGTGCCAGCAGCTTAGCTCCAGGGATATACACTGAAGCTTTCTTT
CASSLAPGIYTEAFF